This T cell receptor (beta chain) derives from a study of cytotoxic CD8 clonotypes in ibrutinib-treated CLL. The J segment lost 7 bases and the V segment lost 0 bases, leaving 7 bases of the junction unmatched. The CDR3 sequence is 16 residues long. Germline assignment: CDR1 SGHRS and CDR2 YFSETQ. Produced via immunoSEQ multiplex PCR; TCRdb's table is partial and in-frame only. The data hold approximately 190,000 clones, with 75% to 85% observed a single time. This receptor was identified in a human donor with chronic lymphocytic leukemia. The material sequenced was PBMCs, taken after 12 months of ibrutinib treatment. The chain carries TRBV5-1 and TRBJ1-6; 7 bases match TRBD1. Here the CDR3 DNA reads TGCGCCAGCAGCTTGGTGGGACAGAGCCCCAATTCACCCCTCCACTTT. Protein: CASSLVGQSPNSPLHF. Filled out from reference TRBV5-1 and TRBJ1-6, the complete variable domain reads KAGVTQTPRYLIKTRGQQVTLSCSPISGHRSVSWYQQTPGQGLQFLFEYFSETQRNKGNFPGRFSGRQFSNSRSEMNVSTLELGDSALYLCASSLVGQSPNSPLHFGNGTRLTVT.